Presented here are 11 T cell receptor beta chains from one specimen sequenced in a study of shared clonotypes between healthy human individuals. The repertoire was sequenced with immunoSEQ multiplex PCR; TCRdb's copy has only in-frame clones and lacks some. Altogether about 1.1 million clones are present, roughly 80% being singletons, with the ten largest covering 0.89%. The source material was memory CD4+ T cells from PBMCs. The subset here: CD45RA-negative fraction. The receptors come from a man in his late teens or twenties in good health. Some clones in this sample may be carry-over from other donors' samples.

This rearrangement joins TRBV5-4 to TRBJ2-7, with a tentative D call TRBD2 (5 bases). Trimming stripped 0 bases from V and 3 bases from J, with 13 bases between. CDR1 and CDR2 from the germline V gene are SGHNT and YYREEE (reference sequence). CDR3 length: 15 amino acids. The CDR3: CASSLEAATIYEQYF. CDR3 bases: TGTGCCAGCAGCTTGGAAGCGGCCACTATCTACGAGCAGTACTTC.

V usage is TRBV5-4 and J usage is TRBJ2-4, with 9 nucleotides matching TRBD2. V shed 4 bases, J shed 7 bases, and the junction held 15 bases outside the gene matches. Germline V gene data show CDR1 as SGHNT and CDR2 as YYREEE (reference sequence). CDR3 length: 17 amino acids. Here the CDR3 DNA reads TGTGCCAGCAGCCCCTACCCTAGCGGGAACCTCGGGAACATTCAGTACTTC. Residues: CASSPYPSGNLGNIQYF.

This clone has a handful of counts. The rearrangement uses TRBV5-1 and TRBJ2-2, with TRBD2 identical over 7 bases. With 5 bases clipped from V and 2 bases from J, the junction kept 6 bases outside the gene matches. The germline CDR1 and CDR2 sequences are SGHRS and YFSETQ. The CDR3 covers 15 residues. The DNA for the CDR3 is TGCGCCAGCAGGACCGGGACTACTAACACCGGGGAGCTGTTTTTT. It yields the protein CASRTGTTNTGELFF. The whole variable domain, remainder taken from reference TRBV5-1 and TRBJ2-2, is KAGVTQTPRYLIKTRGQQVTLSCSPISGHRSVSWYQQTPGQGLQFLFEYFSETQRNKGNFPGRFSGRQFSNSRSEMNVSTLELGDSALYLCASRTGTTNTGELFFGEGSRLTVL.

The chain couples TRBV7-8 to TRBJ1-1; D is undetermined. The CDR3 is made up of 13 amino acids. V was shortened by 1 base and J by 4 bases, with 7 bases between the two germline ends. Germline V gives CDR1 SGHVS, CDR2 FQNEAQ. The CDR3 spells CASSLELPTEAFF. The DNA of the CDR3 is TGTGCCAGCAGCTTAGAGCTCCCCACTGAAGCTTTCTTT.

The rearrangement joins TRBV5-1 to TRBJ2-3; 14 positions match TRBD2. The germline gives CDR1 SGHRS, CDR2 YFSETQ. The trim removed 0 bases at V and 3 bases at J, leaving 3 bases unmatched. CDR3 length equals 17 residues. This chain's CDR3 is CASSLGTSGRRTDTQYF. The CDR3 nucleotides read TGCGCCAGCAGCTTGGGGACTAGCGGGAGGCGGACAGATACGCAGTATTTT.

This CDR3 reads CASSLQNTQYF. As DNA, the CDR3 is TGCGCCAGCAGCTTGCAGAATACGCAGTATTTT. The chain uses TRBV5-1 and TRBJ2-3, with D hard to call. There are 11 residues in the CDR3. The V gene's germline CDR1 is SGHRS and CDR2 YFSETQ. V lost 1 base and J lost 7, with 4 bases in between.

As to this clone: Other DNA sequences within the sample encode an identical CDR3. The CDR3 DNA sequence: TGTGCCAGCTCACCGGGCCCATCTGGGGCCAACGTCCTGACTTTC. Amino acid sequence: CASSPGPSGANVLTF. V and J are TRBV18 and TRBJ2-6; no reliable D call. The CDR3 length is 15 residues. Germline V lookup: CDR1 KGHSH, CDR2 LQKENI. Trimming left V 3 bases short and J 1 base short, with 7 bases between.

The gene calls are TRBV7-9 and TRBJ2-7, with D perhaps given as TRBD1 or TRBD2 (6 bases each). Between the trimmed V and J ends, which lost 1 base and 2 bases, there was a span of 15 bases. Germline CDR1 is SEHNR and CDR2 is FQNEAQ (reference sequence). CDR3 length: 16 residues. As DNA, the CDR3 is TGTGCCAGCAGCTTAGATTGGGGGGCAGACACCTACGAGCAGTACTTC. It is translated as CASSLDWGADTYEQYF.

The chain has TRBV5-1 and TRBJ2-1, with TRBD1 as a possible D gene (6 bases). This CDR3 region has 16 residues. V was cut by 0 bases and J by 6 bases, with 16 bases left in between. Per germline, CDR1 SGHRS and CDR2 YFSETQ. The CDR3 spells CASSLEGDIGRNEQFF. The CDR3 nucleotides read TGCGCCAGCAGCTTGGAGGGGGACATTGGACGCAATGAGCAGTTCTTC.

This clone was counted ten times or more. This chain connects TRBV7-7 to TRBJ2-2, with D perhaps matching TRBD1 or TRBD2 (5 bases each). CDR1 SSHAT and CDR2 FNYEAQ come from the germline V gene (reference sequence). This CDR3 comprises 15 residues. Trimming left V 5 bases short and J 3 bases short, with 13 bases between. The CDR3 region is CASSLDRGDTGELFF. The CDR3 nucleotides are TGTGCCAGCAGCCTGGATAGGGGAGACACCGGGGAGCTGTTTTTT.

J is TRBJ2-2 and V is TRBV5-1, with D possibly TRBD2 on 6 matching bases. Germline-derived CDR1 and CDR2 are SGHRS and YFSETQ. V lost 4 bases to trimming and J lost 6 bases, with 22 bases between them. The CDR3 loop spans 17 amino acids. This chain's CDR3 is CASSVGTAPTGAGELFF. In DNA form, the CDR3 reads TGCGCCAGCAGCGTAGGTACAGCCCCGACGGGGGCCGGGGAGCTGTTTTTT.